This T cell receptor (beta chain) was retrieved from a study of CD8+ T cells in alopecia areata. Study-wide context: Treated patients received severity scores based on the percentage of scalp area affected.

TCR sequencing used cDNA made by reverse transcription of extracted RNA. Assay used: immunoSEQ multiplex PCR; TCRdb lists only in-frame clones, some missing. The data show 250,000 to 350,000 clones, 60% seen once. Stated treatment: oral pan-JAK inhibitor, 5-10 mg twice daily. Both peripheral blood and punch biopsies of lesional scalp skin were obtained from patients who had alopecia areata. The clonotype was recovered from a human donor with alopecia areata. Sequenced material: CD4+ T cells sorted from blood, taken around week 54, from a patient treated with tofacitinib.

This chain's CDR3 is CASSLVLTYTDTQYF. Here the CDR3 DNA reads TGTGCCAGCAGCTTGGTACTAACTTACACAGATACGCAGTATTTT. V usage is TRBV5-6 and J usage is TRBJ2-3; D is unresolved. This CDR3 is built from 15 residues. The germline CDR1 and CDR2 sequences are SGHDT and YYEEEE. V was cut by 0 bases and J by 2 bases, with 10 bases left in between.